This is a list of T cell receptor beta chains from one sample in a study of technical replicates of blood from four donors. Data came from immunoSEQ multiplex PCR; TCRdb stores just in-frame clones and leaves some out. This table has more than 90,000 clones, roughly 95% appearing once. The sequencing input was T cells isolated from PBMCs. These receptor sequences come from a human donor in good health. Both conserved end residues are part of each CDR3. The D gene is left open where the match is weak. The size field is filled for only some rows; it gives once, few, many or a size class.

>TRBJ2-7|once|TRBD1|TRBV7-8
CATGQGRREQYF
TGTGCCACGGGACAGGGTCGTCGCGAGCAGTACTTC
>TRBJ2-7|NA|NA|TRBV6-1
CASSVRERTYEQYF
TGTGCCAGCAGTGTGAGGGAGCGCACCTACGAGCAGTACTTC
>TRBJ2-7|NA|NA|TRBV4-1
CASSPGTLSYEQYF
TGCGCCAGCAGTCCCGGTACCCTCTCCTACGAGCAGTACTTC
>TRBJ1-1|NA|NA|TRBV29-1
CSVEAAPGWGHTEAFF
TGCAGCGTTGAAGCTGCGCCCGGGTGGGGGCACACTGAAGCTTTCTTT
>TRBJ1-2|NA|TRBD1|TRBV29-1
CSVAGTDNYGYTF
TGCAGCGTGGCCGGGACAGATAACTATGGCTACACCTTC
>TRBJ2-3|NA|NA|TRBV14
CASSQESGTLTDTQYF
TGTGCCAGCAGCCAAGAATCGGGGACACTCACAGATACGCAGTATTTT
>TRBJ2-7|NA|NA|TRBV21-1
CASSKGTSDSYEQYF
TGTGCCAGCAGCAAAGGGACTAGCGATTCCTACGAGCAGTACTTC
>TRBJ2-1|NA|NA|TRBV15
CATSSSASNNEQFF
TGTGCCACCAGCAGCTCCGCTAGCAACAATGAGCAGTTCTTC
>TRBJ2-5|NA|NA|TRBV9
CASSRTGGQGGKQYF
TGTGCCAGCAGCCGGACGGGAGGACAGGGAGGGAAACAGTACTTC
>TRBJ2-5|NA|NA|TRBV27
CASSSQETQYF
TGTGCCAGCAGTTCGCAAGAGACCCAGTACTTC
>TRBJ2-2|NA|TRBD1|TRBV5-1
CASGTGGFGTGELFF
TGCGCCAGTGGGACAGGGGGCTTTGGCACCGGGGAGCTGTTTTTT
>TRBJ2-3|NA|TRBD2|TRBV7-7
CASSQTSGTDTQYF
TGTGCCAGCAGTCAGACTAGCGGGACGGATACGCAGTATTTT
>TRBJ1-2|few|NA|TRBV5-1
CASSLDPGGYTF
TGCGCCAGCAGCTTGGATCCAGGTGGCTACACCTTC
>TRBJ2-1|NA|NA|TRBV7-9
CASSFGGWRVSSYNEQFF
TGTGCCAGCAGCTTCGGGGGATGGCGGGTGAGCTCCTACAATGAGCAGTTCTTC
>TRBJ2-1|NA|TRBD1|TRBV5-1
CASSLGDRTGHNVNEQFF
TGCGCCAGCAGCTTGGGCGACCGGACAGGGCACAACGTCAATGAGCAGTTCTTC
>TRBJ1-1|few|NA|TRBV4-1
CASSQVSGENTEAFF
TGCGCCAGCAGCCAAGTATCCGGGGAGAACACTGAAGCTTTCTTT
>TRBJ1-5|NA|NA|TRBV10-3
CAISEGREGQPQHF
TGTGCCATCAGTGAGGGCAGGGAGGGTCAGCCCCAGCATTTT
>TRBJ2-2|NA|NA|TRBV27
CASSLYAGVNTGELFF
TGTGCCAGCAGTTTATATGCAGGGGTGAACACCGGGGAGCTGTTTTTT
>TRBJ2-3|NA|NA|TRBV28
CASSLGGAKTDTQYF
TGTGCCAGCAGTTTAGGGGGGGCAAAAACAGATACGCAGTATTTT
>TRBJ1-6|NA|NA|TRBV18
CASSPLGGSRSDSPLHF
TGTGCCAGCTCACCCCTTGGGGGCAGCCGATCCGATTCACCCCTCCACTTT
>TRBJ2-2|NA|NA|TRBV10-2
CASSVSGELFF
TGCGCCAGCAGTGTCTCTGGGGAGCTGTTTTTT
>TRBJ1-2|NA|NA|TRBV28
CASINRPRANNYGYTF
TGTGCCAGCATCAACCGCCCCAGGGCCAATAACTATGGCTACACCTTC
>TRBJ2-7|NA|TRBD1|TRBV11-2
CASNLDRGGEQYF
TGTGCCAGCAACCTGGACAGGGGCGGCGAGCAGTACTTC
>TRBJ2-3|NA|TRBD2|TRBV27
CASSLGSGSRTDTQYF
TGTGCCAGCAGTTTAGGGAGCGGGAGTCGGACAGATACGCAGTATTTT
>TRBJ1-1|NA|NA|TRBV27
CASSNTMGGAGVNTEAFF
TGTGCCAGCAGCAACACAATGGGGGGGGCCGGGGTGAACACTGAAGCTTTCTTT
>TRBJ1-2|NA|TRBD1|TRBV30
CAWSKGTEAGYTF
TGTGCCTGGAGTAAAGGGACAGAGGCTGGCTACACCTTC
>TRBJ2-3|NA|NA|TRBV18
CASGSPSTDTQYF
TGTGCCAGCGGGAGTCCCTCCACAGATACGCAGTATTTT
>TRBJ2-7|NA|TRBD2|TRBV4-1
CASSQKLAGGTHEQYF
TGCGCCAGCAGCCAAAAACTAGCGGGGGGAACTCACGAGCAGTACTTC
>TRBJ1-1|once|NA|TRBV11-2
CASSLRTLGRNTEAFF
TGTGCCAGCAGCTTAAGGACTTTAGGGCGGAACACTGAAGCTTTCTTT
>TRBJ1-2|NA|TRBD1|TRBV6-6
CASSRGQGENNYGYTF
TGTGCCAGCAGTCGGGGACAGGGAGAGAATAACTATGGCTACACCTTC
>TRBJ2-5|NA|NA|TRBV28
CASSSYLRGTRETQYF
TGTGCCAGCAGTTCCTACCTTAGGGGGACCAGGGAGACCCAGTACTTC
>TRBJ2-5|NA|TRBD2|TRBV5-4
CASSYGGGPQETQYF
TGTGCCAGCAGCTATGGCGGGGGGCCACAAGAGACCCAGTACTTC
>TRBJ2-1|NA|NA|TRBV5-1
CASSWPRDTQQPNPYNEQFF
TGCGCCAGCAGCTGGCCCAGGGACACTCAACAGCCTAATCCCTACAATGAGCAGTTCTTC
>TRBJ2-3|NA|NA|TRBV11-2
CASSPLRSTDTQYF
TGTGCCAGCAGCCCCCTCCGGAGCACAGATACGCAGTATTTT
>TRBJ2-1|NA|TRBD2|TRBV2
CASRRAGGYNEQFF
TGTGCCAGCAGGAGGGCGGGGGGGTACAATGAGCAGTTCTTC
>TRBJ2-7|NA|TRBD1|TRBV4-1
CASSRESRQGRNEQYF
TGCGCCAGCAGCCGAGAATCCCGACAGGGTCGGAACGAGCAGTACTTC
>TRBJ2-4|NA|TRBD1|TRBV5-1
CASSLGTGELENIQYF
TGCGCCAGCAGCTTGGGGACAGGGGAATTGGAAAACATTCAGTACTTC
>TRBJ1-6|NA|NA|TRBV7-9
CASSEDWVNSPLHF
TGTGCCAGCAGTGAGGATTGGGTAAATTCACCCCTCCACTTT
>TRBJ1-2|NA|TRBD1|TRBV4-2
CASSQDLPTGGSYGYTF
TGTGCCAGCAGCCAAGACCTCCCTACAGGGGGCAGCTATGGCTACACCTTC
>TRBJ1-6|NA|NA|TRBV14
CASSQDQLVYNSPLHF
TGTGCCAGCAGCCAAGATCAACTGGTCTATAATTCACCCCTCCACTTT
>TRBJ1-1|NA|NA|TRBV6-1
CASSLDRSGTEAFF
TGTGCCAGCAGCTTGGACAGATCTGGGACTGAAGCTTTCTTT
>TRBJ1-1|NA|TRBD1|TRBV10-3
CAIGPPQGGNTEAFF
TGTGCCATCGGGCCCCCACAGGGGGGGAACACTGAAGCTTTCTTT
>TRBJ1-2|NA|TRBD1|TRBV19
CASAREGADYGYTF
TGTGCCAGCGCACGGGAGGGGGCTGACTATGGCTACACCTTC
>TRBJ1-1|NA|TRBD1|TRBV7-9
CASSFPASGGTDTEAFF
TGTGCCAGCAGCTTTCCTGCTAGCGGGGGGACAGACACTGAAGCTTTCTTT
>TRBJ1-1|NA|NA|TRBV1
CTSSCTGNTEAFF
TGCACCAGCAGCTGTACAGGGAACACTGAAGCTTTCTTT
>TRBJ2-4|once|TRBD1|TRBV28
CASEGQWGRENIQYF
TGTGCCAGCGAGGGACAGTGGGGGCGGGAAAACATTCAGTACTTC
>TRBJ2-7|NA|NA|TRBV7-9
CASGVATHYEQYF
TGTGCCAGCGGGGTAGCGACCCACTACGAGCAGTACTTC
>TRBJ2-1|NA|TRBD2|TRBV7-8
CASSLGVTLAGAEQFF
TGTGCCAGCAGCTTAGGGGTCACCTTAGCGGGGGCTGAGCAGTTCTTC
>TRBJ1-1|NA|TRBD1|TRBV10-1
CASSESSWTGRNTEAFF
TGCGCCAGCAGTGAGTCGAGTTGGACAGGGAGGAACACTGAAGCTTTCTTT
>TRBJ2-7|once|NA|TRBV6-1
CASTDYEQYF
TGTGCCAGCACAGACTACGAGCAGTACTTC
>TRBJ2-7|NA|TRBD2|TRBV12-5
CASGPSGGYYEQYF
TGTGCTAGTGGTCCTAGCGGGGGATACTACGAGCAGTACTTC
>TRBJ1-2|NA|NA|TRBV5-6
CASTSTAPYGYTF
TGTGCCAGCACATCGACAGCCCCTTATGGCTACACCTTC
>TRBJ2-5|NA|NA|TRBV6-5
CARGQTQYF
TGTGCCAGGGGGCAGACCCAGTACTTC
>TRBJ1-4|once|NA|TRBV6-1
CASSGRRSGTTNEKLFF
TGTGCCAGCAGTGGACGACGAAGCGGAACAACTAATGAAAAACTGTTTTTT